One and the same sample provided the 18 T cell receptor beta chains below, sequenced in a study of technical replicates of blood from several donors. Clones were read by immunoSEQ multiplex PCR, and TCRdb kept only the in-frame ones, dropping some. The sample includes under 90,000 clones, approximately 97% seen only once; the top ten take approximately 0.2%. The sample consisted of T cells isolated from PBMCs. These receptors all stem from a human donor in good health.

V and J are TRBV7-9 and TRBJ2-3; 7 bases align to TRBD2. Germline lookup yields CDR1 SEHNR and CDR2 FQNEAQ (reference sequence). This CDR3 has 13 residues. V lost 3 bases, J lost 3 bases, and 0 bases stayed unmatched. The CDR3 DNA is TGTGCCAGCAGCTTCGGGGGGACAGATACGCAGTATTTT. It yields the protein CASSFGGTDTQYF.

The chain couples TRBV10-1 to TRBJ1-1; 9 bases fit TRBD1. J gave up 3 bases and V 4 bases, and 12 bases lay outside the gene matches. Germline CDR1 and CDR2: WNHNN and SYGVQD (reference sequence). The CDR3 sequence is 17 residues long. This chain's CDR3 is CASSAVPGQGLDTEAFF. The DNA of the CDR3 is TGCGCCAGCAGTGCAGTCCCGGGACAGGGTTTGGACACTGAAGCTTTCTTT.

The chain joins TRBV9 to TRBJ2-1; 11 nucleotides align to TRBD2. J gave up 8 bases and V 0 bases, and 10 bases lay outside the gene matches. The CDR3 is 17 residues long. CDR1 is SGDLS and CDR2 is YYNGEE in the germline V gene. The CDR3 loop is CASSVGIILAGGHEQFF. The CDR3 bases are TGTGCCAGCAGCGTAGGTATAATTCTAGCGGGGGGACATGAGCAGTTCTTC.

The chain employs TRBV7-9 and TRBJ2-1; 7 nucleotides match TRBD1. Germline V CDR1 and CDR2: SEHNR, FQNEAQ (reference sequence). The V gene end was trimmed by 5 bases and the J gene end by 2 bases; junction bases not matched to a gene: 6. This CDR3 is 15 amino acids long. The CDR3 sequence is CASSPDRDPYNEQFF. The CDR3 DNA reads as TGTGCCAGCAGCCCCGACAGGGACCCCTACAATGAGCAGTTCTTC.

V is TRBV7-9 and J is TRBJ1-1; 7 nucleotides match TRBD1. The germline V gene has CDR1 SEHNR and CDR2 FQNEAQ (reference sequence). Trimming removed 5 bases from V and 2 bases from J; junction bases left unmatched: 5. There are 14 residues in the CDR3. As DNA, the CDR3 is TGTGCCAGCAGCCTATACAGGGGTAACACTGAAGCTTTCTTT. It codes for CASSLYRGNTEAFF.

This rearrangement joins TRBV4-2 to TRBJ1-4; the match to TRBD1 covers 7 bases. Per the germline V gene, CDR1 is LGHNA and CDR2 is YNFKEQ. V trimming: 1 base; J trimming: 5 bases; junction bases outside the gene matches: 7. This CDR3 has 16 residues. The CDR3 is CASSQADRVSNEKLFF. For the CDR3, the DNA is TGTGCCAGCAGCCAAGCCGACAGGGTCTCAAATGAAAAACTGTTTTTT.

This rearrangement joins TRBV28 to TRBJ2-7, with 9 bases identical to TRBD1. The J segment lost 5 bases and the V segment lost 3 bases, leaving 11 bases of the junction unmatched. This CDR3 contains 16 residues. The germline V gene has CDR1 MDHEN and CDR2 SYDVKM. The CDR3, as DNA: TGTGCCAGCAGTTTTTCCACCGGGACAGGGTGGAACGAGCAGTACTTC. Translated, it gives CASSFSTGTGWNEQYF.

The CDR3 nucleotides are TGCAGCGGGAGTCTGGCGGGCTCCTACAATGAGCAGTTCTTC. Translating gives CSGSLAGSYNEQFF. V is TRBV29-1 and J is TRBJ2-1; D is perhaps TRBD2 (5 bases). Deletions cut 7 bases from V and 0 bases from J, with 13 bases between. CDR1 and CDR2 from the germline V gene are SQVTM and ANQGSEA. The CDR3 length is 14 residues.

The gene calls are TRBV27 and TRBJ2-3, with D tentatively TRBD1 (5 bases). Germline CDR1 MNHEY, CDR2 SMNVEV (reference sequence). V was pared by 1 base and J by 0 bases, with 11 bases between. There are 16 residues in the CDR3. DNA of the CDR3: TGTGCCAGCAGTTTATTCGACAGAGCTAGCACAGATACGCAGTATTTT. It encodes CASSLFDRASTDTQYF.

This rearrangement joins TRBV9 to TRBJ2-7, with D uncertain. Germline V lookup: CDR1 SGDLS, CDR2 YYNGEE. CDR3 length equals 12 residues. V lost 4 bases and J lost 0, with 5 bases in between. The CDR3 sequence: CASSINSYEQYF. The CDR3 DNA sequence: TGTGCCAGCAGCATCAACTCCTACGAGCAGTACTTC.

This sequence joins TRBV28 and TRBJ2-2, with a possible D match to TRBD2 (7 bases). The germline V gene has CDR1 MDHEN and CDR2 SYDVKM. V lost 7 bases and J lost 0, with 15 bases in between. The CDR3 is made up of 16 amino acids. The CDR3 region is CASIISRGPNTGELFF. DNA for the CDR3: TGTGCCAGCATCATTTCGCGGGGGCCGAACACCGGGGAGCTGTTTTTT. Drawing the rest from reference TRBV28 and TRBJ2-2, the complete variable domain is DVKVTQSSRYLVKRTGEKVFLECVQDMDHENMFWYRQDPGLGLRLIYFSYDVKMKEKGDIPEGYSVSREKKERFSLILESASTNQTSMYLCASIISRGPNTGELFFGEGSRLTVL.

The chain links TRBV10-3 to TRBJ2-3, with 9 positions matching TRBD2. Trimming cost V 2 bases and J 7 bases; bases outside gene matches: 10. This CDR3 spans 16 amino acids. Germline CDR1 reads ENHRY; CDR2 reads SYGVKD. This chain's CDR3 is CAISELSLAGTYTQYF. CDR3 DNA: TGTGCCATCAGTGAGCTGAGTCTAGCGGGGACATATACGCAGTATTTT.

J is TRBJ1-2 and V is TRBV6-1; D possibly corresponds to TRBD1 (6 bases). V was pared by 4 bases and J by 1 base, with 16 bases between. CDR3 length equals 16 residues. Per the germline V gene, CDR1 is MNHNS and CDR2 is SASEGT. The CDR3 reads CASSVSIVTGNYGYTF. The CDR3 DNA reads as TGTGCCAGCAGTGTATCCATAGTGACAGGTAACTATGGCTACACCTTC.

The chain carries TRBV11-3 and TRBJ2-7; perhaps TRBD2 as D (5 bases). Germline CDR1 is SGHNT and CDR2 is YENEEA. V was pared by 2 bases and J by 5 bases, with 10 bases between. CDR3 length: 13 amino acids. The CDR3 DNA reads as TGTGCCAGCAGCTTACTAGCTCTTCACGAGCAGTACTTC. Residues: CASSLLALHEQYF.

The V call is TRBV11-2, the J call TRBJ2-1, with 9 bases matching TRBD2. Trimming took 5 bases from V and 4 from J; bases not matched to a gene: 6. The V gene's germline CDR1 is SGHAT and CDR2 FQNNGV. The CDR3 runs to 15 residues. In DNA, the CDR3 is TGTGCCAGCAGCACCCTACTAGCGGGTTACAATGAGCAGTTCTTC. Its protein is CASSTLLAGYNEQFF.

The V call is TRBV19, the J call TRBJ2-7; 7 bases are a match to TRBD1. Germline CDR1 and CDR2: LNHDA and SQIVND (reference sequence). CDR3 length: 14 amino acids. V was pared by 5 bases and J by 3 bases, with 7 bases of the junction left unmatched. The CDR3 coding sequence is TGTGCCAGTAGTCCTCCTGGGACAGTCTACGAGCAGTACTTC. Protein: CASSPPGTVYEQYF.

The V gene is TRBV4-1, the J gene TRBJ2-1; TRBD1 might be the D (7 bases). Germline CDR1 MGHRA, CDR2 YSYEKL. V lost 3 bases to trimming and J lost 7 bases, with 16 bases between them. This CDR3 is 15 amino acids long. As DNA, the CDR3 is TGCGCCAGCAGCCAGCCGACTAGGGGGCGGAATGAGCAGTTCTTC. It specifies CASSQPTRGRNEQFF.

This clone was detected only a few times. V usage is TRBV4-1 and J usage is TRBJ1-1; D might be TRBD1 (6 bases). V lost 3 bases and J 6 bases, leaving 17 bases between the germline ends. The germline CDR1 and CDR2 sequences are MGHRA and YSYEKL. This CDR3 region has 15 residues. The CDR3 region has the DNA TGCGCCAGCAGCCAGGGGTACAGGGTAGACCCTGAAGCTTTCTTT. It translates to CASSQGYRVDPEAFF.